This T cell receptor (beta chain) was retrieved from a study of cytomegalovirus exposure and HLA in healthy donors (dated by TCRdb to about 2017). Study-level background: In an earlier analysis of some 610 of the donors, roughly 300 Gb of sequence data and 90 million to 120 million unique TCR beta sequences from about 179 million T cells were reported. The later analysis used no new phenotypic data to find candidate immune exposures, relying instead on TCR beta sequences and their occurrence across donors. In addition to the first cohort of 650 to 800 subjects, a separate validation cohort of 100 to 150 different subjects was used. On average, roughly 240,000 unique TCR beta nucleotide sequences were sequenced per donor among 350 to 400 genotyped donors of the cohort, with 15% to 20% of those sequences being non-productive. A later analysis re-examined previously published TCR beta repertoires from several hundred donors and added high-resolution HLA genotyping to investigate patterns of TCR occurrence. Typing coverage varied by locus: roughly 620-640 donors for A, B, C, DRB1 and DQB1; 500 to 550 for DQA1; over 600 for DPA1; approximately 450 for DPB1. In an earlier analysis of 587 of the donors, high-throughput TCR beta sequencing was used to judge whether each TCR beta V gene segment behaved as functional or pseudogenic. Donor age, sex, ethnicity and CMV serostatus were compiled alongside the repertoire data. All discovery cohort repertoires had been generated on a single sequencing platform. A handful of DR-DQ haplotypes were handled as single units for association and clustering because linkage in the cohort was strong. The study aimed to test whether cataloging public T cell receptors could reveal signatures of past pathogen exposure. An early release covering 500 to 750 HLA-typed donors comprised 300 to 350 gigabases of sequencing data and approximately 85 million unique TCR sequences. To predict cytomegalovirus infection status, the study brought together high-throughput TCR immunosequencing, statistical association of individual TCRs with disease status, and machine learning. Both class I and class II loci were covered by HLA typing, at four-digit resolution. Of the approximately 400 genotyped donors, more than 75% were placed in the genetic ancestry cluster associated with self-reported Caucasian donors. The study profiled the T cell repertoires of about 640 subjects by immunosequencing and related them to cytomegalovirus serostatus. A later genetic analysis used genome-wide SNP genotypes for about 65% of the roughly 700 donors, treating that subset as a discovery cohort.

This clone has a handful of counts. Its recognized antigen is unknown. No qualities accompany the bases; no much larger clone lies one base away. Library method: the immunoSEQ multiplex PCR assay. For the multiplex PCR, a mixture combining 60 forward primers for TCR Vbeta segments and 13 reverse primers for TCR Jbeta segments was used. The CDR3 region of rearranged TCR beta genes was amplified from genomic DNA by a multiplex PCR assay. The amplified TCR beta libraries were sequenced on the Illumina HiSeq System as 87-base-pair reads. For the original study's pipeline: Across the 500 to 750 repertoires, a later analysis counted roughly 77 million unique TCR beta chains, approximately 10 million of which were shared by at least two donors. Raw reads were error-corrected and collapsed into unique sequences with a nearest-neighbor algorithm that merged closely related sequences to remove PCR and sequencing errors. V, D and J gene segments were assigned by aligning CDR3 sequences to IMGT reference sequences. Each retained sequence needed at least a six-nucleotide match to both a V gene segment and a J gene segment. Rearrangements were classified as productive when the CDR3 lacked stop codons and remained in frame with V and J, and all other rearrangements were classified as non-productive. Following IMGT convention, CDR3 was defined as the stretch from the second conserved V-encoded cysteine up to the conserved J-encoded phenylalanine. The earlier analysis of 500 to 600 of the donors excluded sequences that lacked an unambiguous match to a single V gene segment. An earlier analysis of 587 of the donors called V segments functional above 56.7% productive rearrangements and segregating when the between-donor standard deviation exceeded 5%. A statistical classification framework was built to diagnose cytomegalovirus status from the catalog of TCR beta chain sequences. In a later analysis, TCR nucleotide sequences were compared against IMGT/GENE-DB human TR gene sequences so that V and J genes could be assigned. A later analysis assigned CDR3 sequences and most-parsimonious VDJ recombination scenarios with the TCRdist pipeline. In a later analysis, each TCR beta chain was defined by its CDR3 amino acid sequence together with its V-gene family, and reads lacking a unique V-gene family were excluded. In a later analysis, fewer than 650 highly shared, low-generation-probability nucleotide sequences were removed to address suspected cross-contamination and a sequencing artifact. For each public chain, a later analysis derived a clonal expansion index from normalized ranks of inferred template counts within each repertoire. In a later analysis, generation probabilities were computed with a VDJ recombination model fitted to out-of-frame rearrangements, and the resulting probabilities were checked against IGoR. Hypergeometric tests were used in a later analysis to score TCR-TCR, TCR-HLA and TCR-CMV co-occurrence, with a repertoire-size bias correction applied to the TCR pairs. In a later analysis, false discovery rates were estimated by permuting HLA or CMV assignments 20 times. A later analysis grouped co-occurring TCRs with DBSCAN, adding TCRdist sequence similarity when clustering within HLA-allele-positive subsets. Repertoires with fewer than 30,000 or more than 120,000 public chains, plus five repertoires with anomalous nucleotide sharing, were excluded from co-occurrence clustering. TCRdb provides this immuneACCESS table in a form limited to in-frame rearrangements. Some clones are lacking; in checked studies, under half of them reflect an unresolved V gene, and why the rest are absent is not known. That table furnishes V, J and clone size, whereas the DNA furnished D and trimming. Here the sample has 250,000 to 350,000 clones; more than 55% occur a single time. The leading ten clones occupy under 2.5% of the sample.

In total, 630 or so healthy bone marrow donors made up the cohort. At the time of sampling, every cohort member was nominally healthy, though immune exposures that went unrecorded were likely present. The donor was CMV seronegative and was included in the group of 352 seronegative cohort members. Each donor provided a peripheral blood sample, and peripheral blood mononuclear cells were used for TCR beta sequencing. Genomic DNA was extracted from the blood cell samples with the Qiagen DNeasy Blood Extraction Kit. Points the paper makes about the study in general: A later analysis found that most CMV-associated TCR beta chains appeared HLA-restricted, with HLA associations seemingly driven largely by CMV exposure. When HLA alleles, especially DR and DQ, strongly co-occurred, attributing TCR associations to individual alleles was difficult. A few of the identified cytomegalovirus-associated TCR beta chains were confirmed in vitro to be specific for cytomegalovirus antigens. The only immune exposure information available for the cohort was CMV serostatus. In the study, some 160 TCR beta chains were listed as associated with cytomegalovirus. According to a later analysis, parvovirus B19, influenza, CMV and Epstein-Barr virus appeared linked to several top co-occurrence clusters. The presence/absence analyses assumed that sequencing depth was roughly uniform across donors, and that assumption may not be true. Some 16 rarely observed V segments, including chromosome 9 orphons, were excluded from the earlier analysis of about 610 of the donors because counts were too low. This cohort had only TCR beta chains sequenced, and the lack of alpha or paired-chain data limited which features could be detected. A further reported finding was that TCR beta sequences accurately predicted the HLA-A and HLA-B alleles for most subjects in the first cohort. Broadly in line with IMGT annotations, most TCR beta V segments showed up in productive rearrangements about 87% or about 30% of the time in an earlier analysis of 587 of the donors. Correlated functional status among segregating V segments might be attributable to linkage disequilibrium, but an unknown experimental factor could not be ruled out. Most TCR sequences were observed very rarely across donors, whereas some public TCRs were present in many individuals. A later genetic analysis reported fewer N-insertions in productive TCRs among donors in an Asian-associated ancestry cluster than the 666-donor mean. HLA typing was unavailable for some donors at each locus, so association tests used only the typed subset. The sequencing pipeline was judged likely to have produced a cluster of highly shared sequence variants as a technical artifact. A later genetic analysis associated a missense DCLRE1C variant with V-gene and J-gene trimming of TCR beta chains, and an independent cohort replicated the association. The classifier was reported to diagnose cytomegalovirus status with high specificity and sensitivity in both the original cohort and the validation cohort. According to a later analysis, TCR association rates differed among HLA loci, with DRB1 alleles showing the most associated TCRs and HLA-C alleles showing the fewest. Specific HLA alleles were associated with around 18,000 TCR beta sequences at a false discovery rate of 0.05 in a later analysis. The authors suggested that the approach could potentially be generalized to other disease states and immunological phenotypes. Compared with equally common non-associated chains, HLA-associated TCR beta chains in a later analysis were more clonally expanded and had lower generation probabilities. The 87-base-pair reads could not distinguish some IMGT-functional V segments, including TRBV6-2 and TRBV6-3, so those segments were excluded.

The CDR3 runs 15 residues from the cysteine to the phenylalanine. Only the CDR3 portion is preserved as DNA: 45 bases, with reading frame beginning at the first base. The junction carries 18 bases between V and J, which are trimmed by 8 bases and 2 bases respectively. CDR1 and CDR2 are drawn from the germline V gene: SNHLY, FYNNEI. This clonotype was sampled from a female donor in good health and CMV-seronegative. The rearranged segments are TRBV2 and TRBJ1-1, and perhaps TRBD1 as D gene, on 6 matching bases. The sequenced sample was PBMCs. CDR3 region: CASPGQTELNTEAFF. The sequenced DNA is TGTGCCAGCCCAGGACAGACCGAACTCAACACTGAAGCTTTCTTT.